This T cell receptor beta chain was obtained from a study of cytomegalovirus exposure and HLA in healthy donors. Study in general: Earlier sequencing of some 170 million T cells yielded under 120 million unique TCR beta sequences. Study conclusions and caveats: Previous analysis showed most TCR beta V segments were productive about 87% or about 30% of the time. TCR beta sequences reportedly predicted the HLA-A and HLA-B alleles of most subjects accurately.

Comment on this clone: Its antigen remains unknown.

CDR1 is SGHRS, CDR2 YFSETQ, per germline. V was trimmed by 6 bases and J by 1 base, leaving 4 bases between them. The CDR3 runs 11 residues. Both 60 Vbeta primers and 13 Jbeta primers went into the PCR. Here immunoSEQ multiplex PCR was the method, and the copy in TCRdb shows in-frame clones only, minus some. The data show 170,000 or so clones, 75% to 85% seen once. Sequencing input: PBMCs. The V gene is TRBV5-1, the J gene TRBJ1-1; D not resolved. This TCR was sampled from a woman in her forties or fifties in good health and CMV-seropositive. CDR3 nucleotides: TGCGCCAGCACGGGGAACACTGAAGCTTTCTTT. Translating gives CASTGNTEAFF.